These 8 T cell receptor beta chains were all obtained from the same sample, sequenced in a study of cytomegalovirus exposure and HLA in healthy donors. Researchers ran the PCR with 60 Vbeta and 13 Jbeta primers. Measured with immunoSEQ multiplex PCR; TCRdb has only the in-frame clones, and not every one. The table has roughly 200,000 clones, over 80% seen once. The sample comprised PBMCs. These TCRs come from a boy between 2 and 10 years old in good health and CMV-seronegative.

The chain carries TRBV5-4 and TRBJ2-1; the D gene is possibly TRBD2 (6 bases). Germline CDR1 and CDR2: SGHNT and YYREEE (reference sequence). V was pared by 3 bases and J by 9 bases, with 13 bases between. This CDR3 contains 13 residues. The CDR3 is CASSSTSSSEQFF. CDR3 DNA: TGTGCCAGCAGCTCGACTAGTTCATCTGAGCAGTTCTTC. The full variable domain, with the rest looked up from reference TRBV5-4 and TRBJ2-1, is ETGVTQSPTHLIKTRGQQVTLRCSSQSGHNTVSWYQQALGQGPQFIFQYYREEENGRGNFPPRFSGLQFPNYSSELNVNALELDDSALYLCASSSTSSSEQFFGPGTRLTVL.

The chain carries TRBV7-9 and TRBJ2-1; 7 bases are a match to TRBD2. Germline V gene lookup returns CDR1 SEHNR and CDR2 FQNEAQ (reference sequence). Unmatched junction bases numbered 4, after V lost 5 bases and J lost 0 bases. CDR3 length equals 15 residues. The CDR3 nucleotides read TGTGCCAGCAGCCCAGCGGGGAGCTCCTACAATGAGCAGTTCTTC. This sequence encodes CASSPAGSSYNEQFF.

This clone was seen only a few times. The rearrangement uses TRBV6-5 and TRBJ1-5, with unresolved D. Germline V lookup: CDR1 MNHEY, CDR2 SVGAGI. The V gene lost 5 bases and the J gene lost 1 base, with 12 bases spanning the gap. The CDR3 spans 15 residues. The CDR3 here is CASSPPGGSNQPQHF. CDR3 bases: TGTGCCAGCAGTCCTCCCGGAGGGAGCAATCAGCCCCAGCATTTT.

The rearrangement joins TRBV9 to TRBJ1-4; D uncertain. Germline V gene sequence: CDR1 SGDLS, CDR2 YYNGEE. Between the trimmed V and J ends, which lost 4 bases and 5 bases, there was a span of 12 bases. This CDR3 is 14 amino acids long. The CDR3 here is CASSPPLGNEKLFF. CDR3 coding DNA: TGTGCCAGCAGCCCCCCTCTGGGCAATGAAAAACTGTTTTTT.

The chain joins TRBV7-2 to TRBJ2-3, with 7 bases matching TRBD1. The CDR3 covers 13 residues. The germline CDR1 and CDR2 sequences are SGHTA and FQGNSA. The ends lost 4 bases at V and 4 bases at J; junction bases unmatched: 2. CDR3 DNA: TGTGCCAGCAGCTGGGACAGAGCAGATACGCAGTATTTT. Translation gives CASSWDRADTQYF.

The chain employs TRBV19 and TRBJ2-1; 8 bases fit TRBD2. CDR1 LNHDA and CDR2 SQIVND come from the germline V gene (reference sequence). The CDR3 sequence is 15 residues long. V lost 3 bases, J lost 10 bases, and 11 bases stayed unmatched. This CDR3 reads CASSMSSGGLGEQFF. The CDR3 region has the DNA TGTGCCAGTAGTATGTCCAGCGGGGGTCTTGGAGAGCAGTTCTTC.

This clone was recorded once. The chain recombines TRBV5-1 with TRBJ2-7; the D gene is possibly TRBD1 (6 bases). Germline loops: CDR1 SGHRS, CDR2 YFSETQ. V gave up 0 bases and J gave up 2 bases, with 12 bases separating them. The CDR3 runs 15 residues. The CDR3 loop reads CASSLDLGHPYEQYF. In nucleotides, the CDR3 is TGCGCCAGCAGCTTGGATTTGGGACACCCCTACGAGCAGTACTTC. The variable domain in full, with the rest retrieved from reference TRBV5-1 and TRBJ2-7, is KAGVTQTPRYLIKTRGQQVTLSCSPISGHRSVSWYQQTPGQGLQFLFEYFSETQRNKGNFPGRFSGRQFSNSRSEMNVSTLELGDSALYLCASSLDLGHPYEQYFGPGTRLTVT.

V gene TRBV5-5 combines with J gene TRBJ2-7; D is perhaps TRBD1 (5 bases). Trimming took off 4 bases at V and 3 bases at J, with 11 bases between the two ends. CDR1 is SGHKS, CDR2 YYEKEE, per germline (reference sequence). CDR3 length: 13 amino acids. The CDR3 region is CASSQGVIYEQYF. Written as DNA, the CDR3 is TGTGCCAGCAGCCAAGGGGTTATCTACGAGCAGTACTTC.